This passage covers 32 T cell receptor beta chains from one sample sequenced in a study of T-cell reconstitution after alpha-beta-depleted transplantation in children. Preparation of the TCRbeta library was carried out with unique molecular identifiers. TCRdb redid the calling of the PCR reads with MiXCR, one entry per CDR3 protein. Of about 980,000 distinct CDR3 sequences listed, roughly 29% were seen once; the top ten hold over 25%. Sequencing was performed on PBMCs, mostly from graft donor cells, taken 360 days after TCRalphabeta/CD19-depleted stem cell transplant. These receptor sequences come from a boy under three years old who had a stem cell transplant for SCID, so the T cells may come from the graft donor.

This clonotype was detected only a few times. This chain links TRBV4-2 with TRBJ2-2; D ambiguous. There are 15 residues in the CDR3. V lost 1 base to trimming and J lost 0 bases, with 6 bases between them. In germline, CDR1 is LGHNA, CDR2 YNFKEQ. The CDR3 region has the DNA TGTGCCAGCAGCCAAGTGGCCACGAACACCGGGGAGCTGTTTTTT. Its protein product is CASSQVATNTGELFF.

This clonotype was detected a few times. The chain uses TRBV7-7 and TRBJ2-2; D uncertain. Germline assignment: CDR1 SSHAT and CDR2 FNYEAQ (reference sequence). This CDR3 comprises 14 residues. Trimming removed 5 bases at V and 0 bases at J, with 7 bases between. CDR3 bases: TGTGCCAGCAGCCCCCAGGCGAACACCGGGGAGCTGTTTTTT. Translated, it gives CASSPQANTGELFF.

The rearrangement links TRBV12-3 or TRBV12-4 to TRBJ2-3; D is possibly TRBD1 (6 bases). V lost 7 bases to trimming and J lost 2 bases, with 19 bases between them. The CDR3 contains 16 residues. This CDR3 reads CASTWWGPIYTDTQYF. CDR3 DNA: TGTGCCAGCACCTGGTGGGGGCCAATCTACACAGATACGCAGTATTTT.

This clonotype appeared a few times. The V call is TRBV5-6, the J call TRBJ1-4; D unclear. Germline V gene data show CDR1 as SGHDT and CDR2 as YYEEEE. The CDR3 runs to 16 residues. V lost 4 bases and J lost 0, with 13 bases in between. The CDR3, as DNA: TGTGCCAGCAGCCCCCGGGGAGGACCAACTAATGAAAAACTGTTTTTT. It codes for CASSPRGGPTNEKLFF.

CDR3 in DNA: TGTGCCAGCTCACCACTAGGAGCGAGGGGTACAGATACGCAGTATTTT. Translation: CASSPLGARGTDTQYF. The rearrangement links TRBV18 to TRBJ2-3; D could derive from TRBD1 or TRBD2 (5 bases each). This CDR3 is 16 amino acids long. Germline values: CDR1 KGHSH, CDR2 LQKENI. Trimming pared 1 base from V and 3 bases from J, leaving 14 bases between.

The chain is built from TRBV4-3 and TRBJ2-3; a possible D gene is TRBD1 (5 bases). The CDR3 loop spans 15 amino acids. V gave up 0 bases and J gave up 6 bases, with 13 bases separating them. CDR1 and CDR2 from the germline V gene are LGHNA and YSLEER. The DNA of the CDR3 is TGCGCCAGCAGCCAAGATGAAGGGGCAGGGGATACGCAGTATTTT. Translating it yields CASSQDEGAGDTQYF.

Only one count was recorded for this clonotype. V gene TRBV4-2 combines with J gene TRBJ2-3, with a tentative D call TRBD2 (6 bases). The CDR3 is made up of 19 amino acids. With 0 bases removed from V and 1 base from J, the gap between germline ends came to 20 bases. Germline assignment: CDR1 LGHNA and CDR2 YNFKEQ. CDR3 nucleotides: TGTGCCAGCAGCCAAGAGGGTGATGCTTGGCGGGATGGCACAGATACGCAGTATTTT. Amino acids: CASSQEGDAWRDGTDTQYF.

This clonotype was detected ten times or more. CDR3 nucleotide sequence: TGCAGTGCTAGTCGTCCAGGGCCCTACGAGCAGTACTTC. The encoded protein is CSASRPGPYEQYF. The V gene is TRBV20-1, the J gene TRBJ2-7; TRBD1 might be the D (5 bases). Germline lookup yields CDR1 DFQATT and CDR2 SNEGSKA (reference sequence). The CDR3 length is 13 residues. V dropped 3 bases and J dropped 2 bases, with 11 bases sitting between them.

The CDR3 is CASSLLGRDETGELFF. CDR3 DNA: TGTGCCAGCAGCTTACTCGGCAGGGATGAAACCGGGGAGCTGTTTTTT. The rearrangement uses TRBV5-5 and TRBJ2-2, with a weak D call TRBD1 (5 bases). Germline V gives CDR1 SGHKS, CDR2 YYEKEE (reference sequence). The CDR3 has 16 amino acids. The V and J ends lost 2 bases and 5 bases respectively, with 16 bases between them.

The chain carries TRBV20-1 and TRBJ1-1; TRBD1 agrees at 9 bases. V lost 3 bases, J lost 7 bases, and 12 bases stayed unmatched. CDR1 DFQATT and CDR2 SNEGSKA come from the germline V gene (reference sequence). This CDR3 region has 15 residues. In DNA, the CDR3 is TGCAGTGCTAGTAGGGGACAGGGAGGATTGGGTGAAGCTTTCTTT. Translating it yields CSASRGQGGLGEAFF.

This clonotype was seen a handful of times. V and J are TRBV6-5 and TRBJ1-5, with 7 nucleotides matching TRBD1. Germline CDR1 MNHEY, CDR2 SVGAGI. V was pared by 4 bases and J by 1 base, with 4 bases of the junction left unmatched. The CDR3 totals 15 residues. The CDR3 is CASSSLDRSNQPQHF. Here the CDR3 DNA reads TGTGCCAGCAGTTCGTTGGACAGGAGCAATCAGCCCCAGCATTTT.

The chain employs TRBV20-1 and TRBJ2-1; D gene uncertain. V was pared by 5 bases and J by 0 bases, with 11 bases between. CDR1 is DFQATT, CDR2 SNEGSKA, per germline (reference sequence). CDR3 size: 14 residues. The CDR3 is CSARTGDSYNEQFF. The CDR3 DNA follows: TGCAGTGCTCGGACCGGCGACTCCTACAATGAGCAGTTCTTC.

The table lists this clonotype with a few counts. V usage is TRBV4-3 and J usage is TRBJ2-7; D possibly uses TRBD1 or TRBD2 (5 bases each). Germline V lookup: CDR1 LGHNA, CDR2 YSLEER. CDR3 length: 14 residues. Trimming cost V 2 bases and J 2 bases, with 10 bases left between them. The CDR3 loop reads CASSQRVGPYEQYF. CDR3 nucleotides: TGCGCCAGCAGCCAAAGGGTGGGACCCTACGAGCAGTACTTC.

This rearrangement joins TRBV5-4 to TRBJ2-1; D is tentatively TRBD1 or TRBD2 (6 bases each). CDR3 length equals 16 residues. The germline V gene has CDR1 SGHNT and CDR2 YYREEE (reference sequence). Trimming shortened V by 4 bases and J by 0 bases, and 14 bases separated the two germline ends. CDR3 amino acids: CASSRGTSLSYNEQFF. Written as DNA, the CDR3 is TGTGCCAGCAGCAGGGGGACTTCACTCTCCTACAATGAGCAGTTCTTC.

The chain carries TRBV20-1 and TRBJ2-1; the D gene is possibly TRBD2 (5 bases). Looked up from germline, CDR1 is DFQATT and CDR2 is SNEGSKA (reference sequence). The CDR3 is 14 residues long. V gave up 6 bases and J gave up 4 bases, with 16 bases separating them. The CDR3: CSAASGGAYNEQFF. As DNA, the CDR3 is TGCAGTGCCGCATCCGGAGGAGCGTACAATGAGCAGTTCTTC.

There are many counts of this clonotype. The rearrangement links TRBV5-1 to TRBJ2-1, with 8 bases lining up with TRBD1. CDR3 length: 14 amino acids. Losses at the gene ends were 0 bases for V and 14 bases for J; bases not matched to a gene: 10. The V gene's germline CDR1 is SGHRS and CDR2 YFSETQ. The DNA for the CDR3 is TGCGCCAGCAGCTTGGACCATTCGGACAGGGTCAAGTTCTTC. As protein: CASSLDHSDRVKFF. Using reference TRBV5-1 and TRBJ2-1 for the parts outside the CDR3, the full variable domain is KAGVTQTPRYLIKTRGQQVTLSCSPISGHRSVSWYQQTPGQGLQFLFEYFSETQRNKGNFPGRFSGRQFSNSRSEMNVSTLELGDSALYLCASSLDHSDRVKFFGPGTRLTVL.

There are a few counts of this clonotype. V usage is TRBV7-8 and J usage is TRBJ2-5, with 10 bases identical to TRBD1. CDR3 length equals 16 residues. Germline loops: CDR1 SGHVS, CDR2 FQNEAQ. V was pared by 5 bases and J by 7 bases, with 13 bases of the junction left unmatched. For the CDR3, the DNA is TGTGCCAGCAGCCCAGCCCTGACAGGGGGCGGCGGGACCCAGTACTTC. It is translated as CASSPALTGGGGTQYF.

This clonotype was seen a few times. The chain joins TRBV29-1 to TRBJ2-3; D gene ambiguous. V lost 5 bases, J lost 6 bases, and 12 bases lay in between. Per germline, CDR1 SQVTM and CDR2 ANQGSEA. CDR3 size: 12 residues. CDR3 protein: CSVLKVGDTQYF. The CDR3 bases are TGCAGCGTTCTAAAGGTGGGGGATACGCAGTATTTT.

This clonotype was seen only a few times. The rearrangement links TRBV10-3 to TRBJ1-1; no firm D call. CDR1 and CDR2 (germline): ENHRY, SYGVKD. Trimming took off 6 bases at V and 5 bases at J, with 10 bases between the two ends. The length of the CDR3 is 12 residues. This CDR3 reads CAISGRATEAFF. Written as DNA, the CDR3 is TGTGCCATCAGCGGACGGGCGACTGAAGCTTTCTTT.

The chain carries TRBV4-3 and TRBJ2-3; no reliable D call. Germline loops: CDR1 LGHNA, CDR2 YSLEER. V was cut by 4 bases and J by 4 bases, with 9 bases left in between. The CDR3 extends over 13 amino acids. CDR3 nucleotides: TGCGCCAGCAGCCCCCGCGTTTCAGATACGCAGTATTTT. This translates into CASSPRVSDTQYF.

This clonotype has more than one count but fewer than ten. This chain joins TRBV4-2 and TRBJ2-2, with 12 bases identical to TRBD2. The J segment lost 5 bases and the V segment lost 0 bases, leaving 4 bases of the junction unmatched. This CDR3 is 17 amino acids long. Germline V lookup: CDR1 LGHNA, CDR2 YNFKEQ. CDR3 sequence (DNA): TGTGCCAGCAGCCAAGATGCCCTAGCGGGGGGGACCGGGGAGCTGTTTTTT. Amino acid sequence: CASSQDALAGGTGELFF.

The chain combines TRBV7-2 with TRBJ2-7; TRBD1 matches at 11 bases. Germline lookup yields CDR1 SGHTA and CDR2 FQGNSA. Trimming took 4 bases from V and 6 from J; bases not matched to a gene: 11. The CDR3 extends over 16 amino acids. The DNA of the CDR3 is TGTGCCAGCAGCTCATTAGGTGACGGGACAGGGGGCGAGCAGTACTTC. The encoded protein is CASSSLGDGTGGEQYF.

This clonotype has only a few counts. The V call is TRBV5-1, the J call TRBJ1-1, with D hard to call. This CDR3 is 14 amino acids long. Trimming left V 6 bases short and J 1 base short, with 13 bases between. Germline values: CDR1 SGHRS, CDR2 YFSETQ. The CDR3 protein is CASTQDGKNTEAFF. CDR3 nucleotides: TGCGCCAGCACCCAGGACGGAAAGAACACTGAAGCTTTCTTT.

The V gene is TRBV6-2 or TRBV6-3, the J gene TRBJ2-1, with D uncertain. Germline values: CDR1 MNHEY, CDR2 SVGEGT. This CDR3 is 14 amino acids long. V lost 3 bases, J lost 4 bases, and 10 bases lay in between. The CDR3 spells CASSYPPRYNEQFF. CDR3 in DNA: TGTGCCAGCAGTTATCCCCCCCGGTACAATGAGCAGTTCTTC.

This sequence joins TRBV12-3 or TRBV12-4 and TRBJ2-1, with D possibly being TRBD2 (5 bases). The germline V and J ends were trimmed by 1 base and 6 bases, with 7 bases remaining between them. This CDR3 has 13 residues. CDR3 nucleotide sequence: TGTGCCAGCAGTTTAGTGGGAGTCAATGAGCAGTTCTTC. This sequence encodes CASSLVGVNEQFF.

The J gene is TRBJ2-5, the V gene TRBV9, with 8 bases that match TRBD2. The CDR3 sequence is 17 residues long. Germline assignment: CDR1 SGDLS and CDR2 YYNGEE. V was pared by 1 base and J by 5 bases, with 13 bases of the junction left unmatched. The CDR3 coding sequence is TGTGCCAGCAGCGTACCCTCGGCGGGGGGCCAACGGGAGACCCAGTACTTC. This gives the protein CASSVPSAGGQRETQYF.

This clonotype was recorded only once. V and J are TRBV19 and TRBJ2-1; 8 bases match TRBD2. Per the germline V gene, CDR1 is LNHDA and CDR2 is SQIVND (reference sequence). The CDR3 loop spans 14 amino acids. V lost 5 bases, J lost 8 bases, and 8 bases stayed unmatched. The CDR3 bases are TGTGCCAGTAGTCGACAGCGGGGGACTTATGAGCAGTTCTTC. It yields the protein CASSRQRGTYEQFF.

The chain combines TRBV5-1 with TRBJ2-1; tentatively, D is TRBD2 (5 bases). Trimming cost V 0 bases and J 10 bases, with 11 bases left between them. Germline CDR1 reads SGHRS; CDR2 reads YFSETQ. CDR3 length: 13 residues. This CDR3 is CASSLVRSGEQFF. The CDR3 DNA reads TGCGCCAGCAGCTTGGTCAGGTCGGGGGAGCAGTTCTTC.

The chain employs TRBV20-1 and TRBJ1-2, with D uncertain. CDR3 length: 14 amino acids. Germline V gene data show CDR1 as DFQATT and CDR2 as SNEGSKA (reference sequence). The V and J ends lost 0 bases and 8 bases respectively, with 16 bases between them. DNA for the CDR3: TGCAGTGCTAGAGATGTCCATCGACCTGGGGGCTACACCTTC. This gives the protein CSARDVHRPGGYTF.

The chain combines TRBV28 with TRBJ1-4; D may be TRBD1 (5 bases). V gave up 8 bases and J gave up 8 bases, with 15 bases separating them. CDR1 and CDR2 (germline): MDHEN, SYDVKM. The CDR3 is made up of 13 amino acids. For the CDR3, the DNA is TGTGCCAGCCTCGAAGGGGCAAGGGAAAAACTGTTTTTT. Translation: CASLEGAREKLFF.

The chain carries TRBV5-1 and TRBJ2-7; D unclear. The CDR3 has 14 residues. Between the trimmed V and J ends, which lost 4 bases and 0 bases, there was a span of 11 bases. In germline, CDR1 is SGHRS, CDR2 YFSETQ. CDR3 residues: CASSSQQSSYEQYF. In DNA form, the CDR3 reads TGCGCCAGCAGCAGTCAACAGAGCTCCTACGAGCAGTACTTC.

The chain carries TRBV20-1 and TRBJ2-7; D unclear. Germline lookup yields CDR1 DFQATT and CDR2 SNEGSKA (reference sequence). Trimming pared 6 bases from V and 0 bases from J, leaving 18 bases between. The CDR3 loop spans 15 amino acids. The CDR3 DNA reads TGCAGTGCCCGGAAGTGGGCAGCAAACTCCTACGAGCAGTACTTC. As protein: CSARKWAANSYEQYF.